This T cell receptor (beta chain) was obtained from a study of cytomegalovirus exposure and HLA in healthy donors (dated by TCRdb to 2017 to 2019). The study in broad terms: In an earlier analysis of 450 to 750 of the donors, roughly 300 Gb of sequence data and roughly 100 million unique TCR beta sequences from 150 million to 200 million T cells were reported. HLA typing covered class I and class II loci at four-digit resolution. A later genetic analysis used genome-wide SNP genotypes for 398 of the 666 donors, treating that subset as a discovery cohort. About 300 gigabases of sequencing data and about 92 million unique TCR sequences made up an early release that covered approximately 650 HLA-typed donors. In an earlier analysis of about 590 of the donors, high-throughput TCR beta sequencing was used to judge whether each TCR beta V gene segment behaved as functional or pseudogenic. Four to six DR-DQ haplotypes were handled as single units for association and clustering, since linkage in the cohort was strong. In a later analysis, previously published TCR beta repertoires from 550 to 700 donors were re-analyzed and high-resolution HLA genotyping was added so that TCR occurrence patterns could be studied. The study profiled the T cell repertoires of fewer than 850 subjects by immunosequencing and related them to cytomegalovirus serostatus. To predict cytomegalovirus infection status, the study combined high-throughput TCR immunosequencing, statistical association of individual TCRs with disease status, and machine learning. Along with the roughly 610-subject first cohort, a separate validation cohort of over a hundred different subjects was used. All discovery cohort repertoires had been generated on a single sequencing platform. Rather than drawing on any new phenotypic data, the later analysis identified candidate immune exposures from TCR beta sequences and the way those sequences occurred across donors. The number of typed donors differed by locus: about 620-630 for A, B, C, DRB1 and DQB1; some 500 for DQA1; roughly 600 for DPA1; and around 450 for DPB1. Donor age, sex, ethnicity and CMV serostatus were collected together with the repertoire data. Of the approximately 400 genotyped donors, 81% were placed in the genetic ancestry cluster associated with self-reported Caucasian donors. The study aimed to test whether signatures of past pathogen exposure could be identified by cataloging public T cell receptors. Among 300 to 500 genotyped donors of the cohort, an average of roughly 230,000 unique TCR beta nucleotide sequences was sequenced per donor, of which about 18% were non-productive. What the study reported, not specific to this receptor: Linkage disequilibrium might explain the correlated functional status among segregating V segments, but an unknown experimental factor could not be excluded. Because the 87-base-pair reads could not distinguish some IMGT-functional V segments, including TRBV6-2 and TRBV6-3, those segments were excluded. Assigning TCR associations to individual alleles was difficult when HLA alleles, especially DR and DQ, strongly co-occurred. According to a later analysis, TCR association rates differed among HLA loci, with DRB1 alleles showing the most associated TCRs and HLA-C alleles showing the fewest. Because some donors lacked HLA typing at each locus, the association tests relied only on the typed subset. A later analysis reported that several top co-occurrence clusters appeared linked to parvovirus B19, influenza, CMV and Epstein-Barr virus. Most TCR sequences were seen in very few donors, while some public TCRs were found in many individuals. A group of highly shared sequence variants was considered likely to be a technical artifact of the sequencing pipeline. Immune exposure information for the cohort was limited to CMV serostatus. In a later analysis, most CMV-associated TCR beta chains were found to appear HLA-restricted, with HLA associations seemingly driven largely by CMV exposure. Because counts were too low, some 17 rarely observed V segments, including chromosome 9 orphons, were left out of the earlier analysis of a few hundred of the donors. Three of the identified cytomegalovirus-associated TCR beta chains were confirmed in vitro to be specific for cytomegalovirus antigens. In a later genetic analysis, a missense DCLRE1C variant was associated with V-gene and J-gene trimming of TCR beta chains, and the association was replicated in an independent cohort. A further reported finding was that TCR beta sequences accurately predicted the HLA-A and HLA-B alleles for most subjects in the first cohort. The classifier was reported to diagnose cytomegalovirus status with high specificity and sensitivity in both the original cohort and the validation cohort. Roughly uniform sequencing depth across donors was assumed in presence/absence analyses, although this assumption may not hold. The cohort was sequenced for TCR beta chains only, and without alpha or paired-chain data the features that could be detected were limited. In the study, around 160 TCR beta chains were listed as associated with cytomegalovirus. In a later analysis, HLA-associated TCR beta chains showed more clonal expansion and lower generation probabilities than non-associated chains that were equally common. Broadly in line with IMGT annotations, most TCR beta V segments showed up in productive rearrangements about 87% or about 30% of the time in an earlier analysis of roughly 590 of the donors. At a false discovery rate of 0.05, a later analysis linked about 16,000 TCR beta sequences to specific HLA alleles. A later genetic analysis reported fewer N-insertions in productive TCRs among donors in an Asian-associated ancestry cluster than the approximately 670-donor mean. It was suggested by the authors that the approach could potentially be generalized to other disease states and immunological phenotypes.

To prepare the library, the immunoSEQ multiplex PCR assay was applied. A mixture of 60 forward primers for TCR Vbeta segments and 13 reverse primers for TCR Jbeta segments was used in the multiplex PCR. The CDR3 region of rearranged TCR beta genes was amplified from genomic DNA by a multiplex PCR assay. On the Illumina HiSeq System, the amplified TCR beta libraries were sequenced as 87-base-pair reads. On the authors' methods: Across the 500 to 750 repertoires, a later analysis counted 80 million or so unique TCR beta chains, some 11 million of which were shared by at least two donors. A nearest-neighbor algorithm error-corrected the raw reads and collapsed the reads into unique sequences, merging closely related sequences to remove PCR and sequencing errors. Alignment of CDR3 sequences to IMGT reference sequences was used to assign V, D and J gene segments. For a sequence to be retained, at least a six-nucleotide match to both a V gene segment and a J gene segment was required. A rearrangement counted as productive if the CDR3 had no stop codons and remained in frame with V and J, and every other rearrangement counted as non-productive. Following IMGT convention, CDR3 was defined as the stretch from the second conserved V-encoded cysteine up to the conserved J-encoded phenylalanine. The earlier analysis of about 560 of the donors excluded any sequence lacking an unambiguous match to a single V gene segment. In an earlier analysis of several hundred of the donors, V segments were called functional above 56.7% productive rearrangements and were called segregating when the between-donor standard deviation exceeded 5%. To diagnose cytomegalovirus status from the catalog of TCR beta chain sequences, a statistical classification framework was built. In a later analysis, TCR nucleotide sequences were compared against IMGT/GENE-DB human TR gene sequences so that V and J genes could be assigned. A later analysis assigned CDR3 sequences and most-parsimonious VDJ recombination scenarios with the TCRdist pipeline. In a later analysis, every TCR beta chain was defined by the combination of its CDR3 amino acid sequence and its V-gene family, and reads without a unique V-gene family were dropped. As a way to deal with suspected cross-contamination and a sequencing artifact, a later analysis dropped over 550 nucleotide sequences that were highly shared and had low generation probability. A later analysis calculated a clonal expansion index for each public chain from normalized within-repertoire ranks of inferred template counts. A later analysis computed generation probabilities with a VDJ recombination model fitted to out-of-frame rearrangements, and checked the results against IGoR. In a later analysis, TCR-TCR, TCR-HLA and TCR-CMV co-occurrence was scored with hypergeometric tests, and a repertoire-size bias correction was applied to TCR pairs. A later analysis estimated false discovery rates by permuting HLA or CMV assignments 20 times. In a later analysis, co-occurring TCRs were grouped with DBSCAN, and TCRdist sequence similarity was added when clustering was performed within HLA-allele-positive subsets. Co-occurrence clustering excluded repertoires with fewer than 30,000 or more than 120,000 public chains, plus five with anomalous nucleotide sharing. TCRdb limited this immuneACCESS table to in-frame rearrangements with V and J called. A share of clones is missing; checked studies link under half to unresolved V genes, and the rest is unexplained. The V and J calls and clone size are taken from that table; D and trimming were inferred from the DNA. Counted in this sample were 150,000 or so clones; around 9.7% of them appeared once. The ten largest clones capture 1.5% to 2% of the sample.

On this clone: This receptor's antigen is unknown. No base quality values were provided; no much bigger clone lies one nucleotide off.

The cohort comprised more than 550 healthy bone marrow donors. Cohort members were all nominally healthy when sampled, although unrecorded immune exposures were likely present. The donor was CMV seronegative and was included in the group of a few hundred seronegative cohort members. A peripheral blood sample was provided by each donor, and peripheral blood mononuclear cells were used for TCR beta sequencing. Genomic DNA was extracted from the blood cell samples with the Qiagen DNeasy Blood Extraction Kit. The CDR3 measures 16 amino acids from cysteine to phenylalanine. The retained sequence is limited to the CDR3, 48 bases, with the frame set at the first base. Sequences SGDLS (CDR1) and YYNGEE (CDR2) are obtained from the germline V gene. From V the trimming removes 3 bases and from J it removes 4 bases, while the gene matches leave 9 bases of the junction unaccounted for.

The receptor comes from a man in his forties or fifties in good health and CMV-seronegative. The material sequenced was PBMCs. The chain couples TRBV9 to TRBJ1-2, with 10 middle bases fitting TRBD1. The nucleotide sequence is given as TGTGCCAGCAGCGAGGAGGGGACAGGGGTCTCCTATGGCTACACCTTC. Translated, it reads CASSEEGTGVSYGYTF. The entire variable domain, with the stretches around the CDR3 drawn from the reference TRBV9 and TRBJ1-2 proteins, is DSGVTQTPKHLITATGQRVTLRCSPRSGDLSVYWYQQSLDQGLQFLIQYYNGEERAKGNILERFSAQQFPDLHSELNLSSLELGDSALYFCASSEEGTGVSYGYTFGSGTRLTVV.